The next 29 T cell receptor beta chains were all read from a single sample in a study of T cell responses to AZD1222 COVID-19 vaccine. The table came from immunoSEQ multiplex PCR; TCRdb's copy has only in-frame clones and leaves some out. The sample consists of just under 95,000 clones, nearly 90% of them appearing once. Sequencing used peripheral blood, obtained on day 0 of AZD1222 vaccination. The receptor source for this set is an adult in good health.

J is TRBJ2-5 and V is TRBV30; perhaps TRBD1 as D (6 bases). The CDR3 length is 13 residues. V was clipped by 4 bases and J by 4 bases, with 13 bases between them. Germline lookup yields CDR1 GTSNPN and CDR2 SVGIG (reference sequence). The chain's CDR3 is CAWTAGARETQYF. The CDR3 nucleotides are TGTGCCTGGACGGCAGGGGCTCGAGAGACCCAGTACTTC. The whole variable domain, filled in from reference TRBV30 and TRBJ2-5, reads SQTIHQWPATLVQPVGSPLSLECTVEGTSNPNLYWYRQAAGRGLQLLFYSVGIGQISSEVPQNLSASRPQDRQFILSSKKLLLSDSGFYLCAWTAGARETQYFGPGTRLLVL.

The gene calls are TRBV7-3 and TRBJ1-1; D gene uncertain. The CDR3 is 14 amino acids. V was trimmed by 6 bases and J by 1 base, leaving 12 bases between them. Per germline, CDR1 SGHTA and CDR2 FQGTGA. This CDR3 is CASSLYGRNTEAFF. CDR3 nucleotides: TGTGCCAGCAGTTTATACGGCAGGAACACTGAAGCTTTCTTT. The whole variable domain, filled in from reference TRBV7-3 and TRBJ1-1, reads GAGVSQTPSNKVTEKGKYVELRCDPISGHTALYWYRQSLGQGPEFLIYFQGTGAADDSGLPNDRFFAVRPEGSVSTLKIQRTERGDSAVYLCASSLYGRNTEAFFGQGTRLTVV.

The genes are TRBV5-1 and TRBJ1-1; D possibly corresponds to TRBD1 (5 bases). Per the germline V gene, CDR1 is SGHRS and CDR2 is YFSETQ. The V gene lost 3 bases and the J gene lost 1 base, with 10 bases spanning the gap. This CDR3 is built from 14 residues. In DNA form, the CDR3 reads TGCGCCAGCAGCTCCCAGACAGCGAACACTGAAGCTTTCTTT. This translates into CASSSQTANTEAFF.

In this sample, this clone turned up a few times. The chain couples TRBV28 to TRBJ1-6; D unclear. V shed 6 bases and J shed 12 bases, with 12 bases lying between them. This CDR3 has 12 amino acids. Germline V CDR1 and CDR2: MDHEN, SYDVKM. CDR3 nucleotide sequence: TGTGCCAGCAGCCCCCCGAGAGGACCCCTCCACTTT. The encoded protein is CASSPPRGPLHF.

V is TRBV9 and J is TRBJ1-1; D is perhaps TRBD1 (6 bases). V dropped 3 bases and J dropped 6 bases, with 12 bases sitting between them. Germline V gene sequence: CDR1 SGDLS, CDR2 YYNGEE. The CDR3 length is 13 residues. Here the CDR3 reads CASSAGGGPEAFF. CDR3 sequence (DNA): TGTGCCAGCAGCGCCGGGGGCGGCCCTGAAGCTTTCTTT. Full variable domain (rest looked up from reference TRBV9 and TRBJ1-1): DSGVTQTPKHLITATGQRVTLRCSPRSGDLSVYWYQQSLDQGLQFLIQYYNGEERAKGNILERFSAQQFPDLHSELNLSSLELGDSALYFCASSAGGGPEAFFGQGTRLTVV.

CDR3 sequence reads: CASSRLLAGGPGELFF. The CDR3 DNA follows: TGTGCCAGCAGTCGCCTACTAGCGGGGGGGCCCGGGGAGCTGTTTTTT. The chain couples TRBV7-2 to TRBJ2-2; TRBD2 matches at 13 bases. CDR1 is SGHTA and CDR2 is FQGNSA in the germline V gene. Trimming at V came to 6 bases and at J to 6 bases, leaving 7 bases not matched to a gene. This CDR3 has 16 residues.

The V call is TRBV28, the J call TRBJ1-5, with D unresolved. The germline gives CDR1 MDHEN, CDR2 SYDVKM. V was shortened by 2 bases and J by 9 bases, with 8 bases between the two germline ends. This CDR3 is 12 amino acids long. The DNA for the CDR3 is TGTGCCAGCAGTTTAGGGGAACGGCCCCAGCATTTT. Its protein is CASSLGERPQHF.

The rearrangement joins TRBV5-1 to TRBJ2-1; 7 bases are a match to TRBD1. With V trimmed by 0 bases and J by 7 bases, 4 bases remained unmatched. CDR1 is SGHRS, CDR2 YFSETQ, per germline. The CDR3 covers 14 residues. The CDR3 region is CASSLGQGMNEQFF. CDR3 bases: TGCGCCAGCAGCTTGGGACAGGGAATGAATGAGCAGTTCTTC.

V usage is TRBV7-9 and J usage is TRBJ1-1; D may be TRBD1 (6 bases). CDR3 size: 13 residues. V shed 4 bases and J shed 5 bases, with 11 bases lying between them. Germline CDR1 SEHNR, CDR2 FQNEAQ (reference sequence). This CDR3 reads CASSSRGGTEAFF. The CDR3 DNA reads TGTGCCAGCAGCTCAAGGGGGGGAACTGAAGCTTTCTTT.

This clone appeared a single time. The rearrangement links TRBV5-3 to TRBJ2-3, with a tentative D call TRBD1 (6 bases). TRBV5-3 is an ORF; its function is uncertain. The CDR3 length is 19 residues. V lost 5 bases, J lost 0 bases, and 25 bases lay in between. DNA for the CDR3: TGTGCCAGAAGAGGATCGGTGGCGGTAGGGGGAGTTAGCACAGATACGCAGTATTTT. This translates into CARRGSVAVGGVSTDTQYF.

The gene calls are TRBV7-2 and TRBJ2-7, with TRBD2 identical over 9 bases. CDR3 length equals 15 residues. Trimming removed 4 bases from V and 0 bases from J; junction bases left unmatched: 4. Germline V CDR1 and CDR2: SGHTA, FQGNSA. CDR3 protein: CASSSSGTFSYEQYF. DNA of the CDR3: TGTGCCAGCAGCTCTAGCGGGACCTTCTCCTACGAGCAGTACTTC.

The chain is built from TRBV9 and TRBJ1-2, with 7 bases matching TRBD1. V was pared by 0 bases and J by 4 bases, with 9 bases of the junction left unmatched. The CDR3 has 16 amino acids. Looked up from germline, CDR1 is SGDLS and CDR2 is YYNGEE. CDR3 coding DNA: TGTGCCAGCAGCGTAGTATCCGGGGGACAGACCTATGGCTACACCTTC. Its translation: CASSVVSGGQTYGYTF.

In this sample, this clone turned up once. The rearrangement joins TRBV7-9 to TRBJ2-5; 8 bases are shared with TRBD2. Per germline, CDR1 SEHNR and CDR2 FQNEAQ (reference sequence). The CDR3 length is 14 residues. The ends lost 5 bases at V and 4 bases at J; junction bases unmatched: 6. The CDR3 spells CASSPWTSRETQYF. In DNA form, the CDR3 reads TGTGCCAGCAGCCCCTGGACTAGCAGAGAGACCCAGTACTTC.

This sequence joins TRBV4-3 and TRBJ1-2, with no clear D. The CDR3 sequence is 18 residues long. The germline gives CDR1 LGHNA, CDR2 YSLEER. The V gene lost 1 base and the J gene lost 1 base, with 19 bases spanning the gap. The CDR3 DNA sequence: TGCGCCAGCAGCCAAGGCGCCGGGTTGACGGAAGTTAACTATGGCTACACCTTC. Translated: CASSQGAGLTEVNYGYTF.

This chain links TRBV13 with TRBJ1-2; D gene unclear. V gave up 4 bases and J gave up 4 bases, with 7 bases separating them. The CDR3 length is 12 residues. In germline, CDR1 is PRHDT, CDR2 FYEKMQ (reference sequence). This chain's CDR3 is CASSSTVYGYTF. In DNA, the CDR3 is TGTGCCAGCAGCTCCACCGTCTATGGCTACACCTTC.

The chain carries TRBV9 and TRBJ1-3; D gene unclear. This CDR3 is built from 15 residues. Germline CDR1 and CDR2: SGDLS and YYNGEE. Between the trimmed V and J ends, which lost 0 bases and 0 bases, there was a span of 7 bases. CDR3 in amino acids: CASSVVGGSGNTIYF. CDR3 sequence (DNA): TGTGCCAGCAGCGTAGTAGGCGGCTCTGGAAACACCATATATTTT.

J is TRBJ1-6 and V is TRBV6-5, with D tentatively TRBD1 (6 bases). V lost 4 bases, J lost 5 bases, and 9 bases lay in between. CDR1 is MNHEY and CDR2 is SVGAGI in the germline V gene. The CDR3 runs to 14 residues. The CDR3 DNA follows: TGTGCCAGCAGTTTCGACAGGAATAATTCACCCCTCCACTTT. The encoded protein is CASSFDRNNSPLHF.

This sequence joins TRBV6-2 or TRBV6-3 and TRBJ1-1; a weak D match, TRBD1 (5 bases). V shed 3 bases and J shed 7 bases, with 12 bases lying between them. The germline gives CDR1 MNHEY, CDR2 SVGEGT. CDR3 size: 13 residues. The CDR3 coding sequence is TGTGCCAGCAGTTATGACAGACCAATTGAAGCTTTCTTT. The encoded protein is CASSYDRPIEAFF.

This clone was seen once. This rearrangement joins TRBV14 to TRBJ1-1, with D possibly being TRBD1 (5 bases). Germline V CDR1 and CDR2: SGHDN, FVKESK. V lost 3 bases and J 2 bases, leaving 10 bases between the germline ends. The length of the CDR3 is 14 residues. The CDR3 loop reads CASSQDIINTEAFF. CDR3 DNA sequence: TGTGCCAGCAGCCAGGACATTATAAACACTGAAGCTTTCTTT.

The J gene is TRBJ2-5, the V gene TRBV2; unclear D gene. Germline V gene lookup returns CDR1 SNHLY and CDR2 FYNNEI. The V end was cut by 4 bases, the J end by 4 bases, with 16 bases between. The CDR3 extends over 15 amino acids. The CDR3 nucleotides read TGTGCCAGCAGTGGTGTCGCCCTCGATGGAGAGACCCAGTACTTC. The encoded protein is CASSGVALDGETQYF.

DNA for the CDR3: TGTGCCAGCAGTTTCGGAATCTCCGGGGGTAACTATGGCTACACCTTC. Its translation: CASSFGISGGNYGYTF. The chain employs TRBV6-5 and TRBJ1-2; tentatively, D is TRBD1 (5 bases). This CDR3 is built from 16 residues. Germline V lookup: CDR1 MNHEY, CDR2 SVGAGI. The V and J ends lost 4 bases and 1 base respectively, with 16 bases between them.

J is TRBJ2-7 and V is TRBV9, with 7 bases matching TRBD2. The CDR3 is made up of 14 amino acids. Per the germline V gene, CDR1 is SGDLS and CDR2 is YYNGEE. The V and J ends lost 4 bases and 4 bases, in that order; junction bases with no gene match: 8. CDR3 protein: CASSRGAGPYEQYF. In DNA form, the CDR3 reads TGTGCCAGCAGCAGAGGAGCGGGGCCTTACGAGCAGTACTTC.

A single count supports this clone. CDR3 residues: CASSQDENGSYEQYF. The CDR3 DNA reads TGCGCCAGCAGCCAAGATGAGAACGGCTCCTACGAGCAGTACTTC. The chain carries TRBV4-1 and TRBJ2-7; D unclear. In germline, CDR1 is MGHRA, CDR2 YSYEKL. The V end was cut by 0 bases, the J end by 0 bases, with 9 bases between. This CDR3 contains 15 residues.

Only one count was recorded for this clone. The chain employs TRBV7-3 and TRBJ2-7; 9 nucleotides agree with TRBD1. Germline CDR1 SGHTA, CDR2 FQGTGA. This CDR3 is 14 amino acids long. The junction had 8 bases not matched to a gene; V was cut back by 5 bases and J by 6 bases. CDR3 residues: CASSVNRGLGEQYF. The DNA for the CDR3 is TGTGCCAGCAGCGTGAACAGGGGGCTGGGCGAGCAGTACTTC.

The table lists this clone with a count of one. The chain employs TRBV19 and TRBJ2-2; D is uncertain. The CDR3 consists of 14 residues. In germline, CDR1 is LNHDA, CDR2 SQIVND (reference sequence). Trimming removed 9 bases from V and 2 bases from J, with 13 bases in between. The CDR3 DNA sequence: TGTGCCAGCCTCCCGCCTGCCAACACCGGGGAGCTGTTTTTT. It encodes CASLPPANTGELFF. Variable domain in full (rest from reference TRBV19 and TRBJ2-2): DGGITQSPKYLFRKEGQNVTLSCEQNLNHDAMYWYRQDPGQGLRLIYYSQIVNDFQKGDIAEGYSVSREKKESFPLTVTSAQKNPTAFYLCASLPPANTGELFFGEGSRLTVL.

The chain has TRBV30 and TRBJ2-7; TRBD1 agrees at 7 bases. The trim removed 4 bases at V and 2 bases at J, leaving 5 bases unmatched. This CDR3 is 13 amino acids long. Germline CDR1 and CDR2: GTSNPN and SVGIG (reference sequence). CDR3 region: CAWNKGQPYEQYF. The DNA for the CDR3 is TGTGCCTGGAACAAGGGACAGCCCTACGAGCAGTACTTC.

The chain employs TRBV5-1 and TRBJ2-2; the D gene is possibly TRBD2 (5 bases). V was trimmed by 2 bases and J by 7 bases, leaving 9 bases between them. The CDR3 consists of 13 residues. Germline V gene lookup returns CDR1 SGHRS and CDR2 YFSETQ. The CDR3 reads CASSFGGSGELFF. Here the CDR3 DNA reads TGCGCCAGCAGCTTTGGAGGTAGCGGGGAGCTGTTTTTT. The full variable domain, rest sourced from reference TRBV5-1 and TRBJ2-2, is KAGVTQTPRYLIKTRGQQVTLSCSPISGHRSVSWYQQTPGQGLQFLFEYFSETQRNKGNFPGRFSGRQFSNSRSEMNVSTLELGDSALYLCASSFGGSGELFFGEGSRLTVL.

The genes are TRBV20-1 and TRBJ2-1, with 7 bases aligning to TRBD2. Germline trimming cut 3 bases from V and 4 bases from J; bases unmatched to any gene: 12. Germline CDR1 DFQATT, CDR2 SNEGSKA (reference sequence). The CDR3 runs 16 residues. Here the CDR3 DNA reads TGCAGTGCTAGTGGACTAGTCCTGAACCAATACAATGAGCAGTTCTTC. Translating gives CSASGLVLNQYNEQFF.

The chain employs TRBV18 and TRBJ1-5; the D gene is possibly TRBD1 (6 bases). This CDR3 spans 14 amino acids. V shed 3 bases and J shed 1 base, with 7 bases lying between them. Germline CDR1 KGHSH, CDR2 LQKENI. CDR3 sequence reads: CASSPQGSNQPQHF. CDR3 nucleotide sequence: TGTGCCAGCTCACCCCAGGGGAGCAATCAGCCCCAGCATTTT.